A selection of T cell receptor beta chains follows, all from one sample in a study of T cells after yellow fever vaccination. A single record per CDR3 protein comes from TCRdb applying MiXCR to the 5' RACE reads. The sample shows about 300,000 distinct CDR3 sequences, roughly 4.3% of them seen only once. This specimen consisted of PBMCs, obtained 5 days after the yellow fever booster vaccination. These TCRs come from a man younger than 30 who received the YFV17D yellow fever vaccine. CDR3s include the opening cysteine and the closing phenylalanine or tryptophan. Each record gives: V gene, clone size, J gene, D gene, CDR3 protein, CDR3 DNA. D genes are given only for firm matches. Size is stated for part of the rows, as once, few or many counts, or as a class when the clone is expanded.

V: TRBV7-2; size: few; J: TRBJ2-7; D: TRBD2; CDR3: CASSLTRGDYEQYF; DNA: TGTGCCAGCAGCTTAACGCGGGGGGACTACGAGCAGTACTTC
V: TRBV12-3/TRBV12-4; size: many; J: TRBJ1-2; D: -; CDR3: CASSPVGAADGYTF; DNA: TGTGCCAGCAGCCCAGTTGGGGCCGCGGATGGCTACACCTTC
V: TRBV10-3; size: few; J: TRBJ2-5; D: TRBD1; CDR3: CAAATGTGVETQYF; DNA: TGTGCCGCTGCAACCGGGACAGGGGTAGAGACCCAGTACTTC
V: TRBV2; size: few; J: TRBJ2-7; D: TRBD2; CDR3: CATRTSGYEQYF; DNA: TGTGCCACCCGGACTAGCGGGTACGAGCAGTACTTC
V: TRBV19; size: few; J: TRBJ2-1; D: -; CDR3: CASSIKGGGYEQFF; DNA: TGTGCCAGTAGTATAAAGGGTGGGGGTTATGAGCAGTTCTTC
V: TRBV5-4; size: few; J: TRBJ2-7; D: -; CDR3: CASSLATGSANEQYF; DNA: TGTGCCAGCAGCTTGGCCACGGGGTCGGCGAACGAGCAGTACTTC
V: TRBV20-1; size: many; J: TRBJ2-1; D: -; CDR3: CSASRAEGRNEQFF; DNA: TGCAGTGCTAGTAGGGCAGAGGGACGCAATGAGCAGTTCTTC
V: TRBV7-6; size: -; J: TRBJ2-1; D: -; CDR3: CASSLVGGQSYNEQFF; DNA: TGTGCCAGCAGCTTAGTGGGCGGACAGAGTTACAATGAGCAGTTCTTC
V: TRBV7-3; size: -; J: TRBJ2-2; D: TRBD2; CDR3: CASSSSAGGTGELFF; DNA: TGTGCCAGCAGCTCCTCAGCGGGGGGCACCGGGGAGCTGTTTTTT
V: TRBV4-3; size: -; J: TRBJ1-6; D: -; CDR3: CASSQGGGKNSPLHF; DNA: TGCGCCAGCAGCCAAGGGGGAGGGAAGAATTCACCCCTCCACTTT
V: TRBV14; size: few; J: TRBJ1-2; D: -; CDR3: CASSPRTVGGYGYTF; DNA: TGTGCCAGCAGCCCCAGGACAGTCGGCGGCTATGGCTACACCTTC
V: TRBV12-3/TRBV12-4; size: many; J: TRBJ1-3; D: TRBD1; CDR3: CASSAQGTGNTIYF; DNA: TGTGCCAGCAGCGCACAGGGGACTGGAAACACCATATATTTT
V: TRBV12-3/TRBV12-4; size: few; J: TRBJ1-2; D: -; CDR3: CASSLRTGGYTF; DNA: TGTGCCAGCAGCCTCCGGACGGGGGGCTACACCTTC
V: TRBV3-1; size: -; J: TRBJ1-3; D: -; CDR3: CASSQDRGDSGNTIYF; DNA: TGTGCCAGCAGCCAAGACCGGGGAGACTCTGGAAACACCATATATTTT
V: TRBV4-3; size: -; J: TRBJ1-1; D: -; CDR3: CASSQASGAIMNTEAFF; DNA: TGCGCCAGCAGCCAAGCCTCCGGGGCCATAATGAACACTGAAGCTTTCTTT
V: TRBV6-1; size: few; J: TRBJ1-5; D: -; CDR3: CASNGSNQPQHF; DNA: TGTGCCAGCAACGGGAGCAATCAGCCCCAGCATTTT
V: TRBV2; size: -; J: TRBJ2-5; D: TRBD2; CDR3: CASSEALAAQYF; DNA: TGTGCCAGCAGTGAAGCGCTAGCGGCCCAGTACTTC
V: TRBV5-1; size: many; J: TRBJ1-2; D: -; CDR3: CASSPEGGPYGYTF; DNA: TGCGCCAGCAGCCCCGAAGGGGGGCCGTATGGCTACACCTTC
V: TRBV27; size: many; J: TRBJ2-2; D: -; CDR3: CASSLVGELTGELFF; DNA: TGTGCCAGCAGTTTAGTGGGGGAATTGACCGGGGAGCTGTTTTTT
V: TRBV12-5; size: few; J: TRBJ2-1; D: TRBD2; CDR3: CASGLRLAGGDSEQFF; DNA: TGTGCTAGTGGTTTGAGGCTAGCGGGGGGGGACAGTGAGCAGTTCTTC
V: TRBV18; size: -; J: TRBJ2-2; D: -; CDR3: CASSRRDGNTGELFF; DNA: TGTGCCAGCTCACGACGGGACGGGAACACCGGGGAGCTGTTTTTT
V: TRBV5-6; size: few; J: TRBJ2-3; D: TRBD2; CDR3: CASSSASGGTDTQYF; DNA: TGTGCCAGCAGCTCGGCGAGCGGGGGCACAGATACGCAGTATTTT
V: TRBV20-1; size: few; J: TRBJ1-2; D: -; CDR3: CSAPLRRPNYGYTF; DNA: TGCAGTGCCCCCCTGAGGCGCCCTAACTATGGCTACACCTTC
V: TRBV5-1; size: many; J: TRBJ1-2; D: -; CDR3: CASSLAGAPNYGYTF; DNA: TGCGCCAGCAGCTTGGCAGGGGCTCCCAACTATGGCTACACCTTC
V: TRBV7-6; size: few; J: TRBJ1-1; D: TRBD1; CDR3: CASSSGQGTVNTEAFF; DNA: TGTGCCAGCAGCTCCGGACAGGGTACTGTGAACACTGAAGCTTTCTTT
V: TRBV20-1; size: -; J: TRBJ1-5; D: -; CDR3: CSARETEGSRQPQHF; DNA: TGCAGTGCTAGGGAGACAGAGGGGTCCAGGCAGCCCCAGCATTTT
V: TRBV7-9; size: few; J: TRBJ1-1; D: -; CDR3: CASSPPRGWSEAFF; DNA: TGTGCCAGCAGCCCCCCCCGGGGGTGGTCTGAAGCTTTCTTT
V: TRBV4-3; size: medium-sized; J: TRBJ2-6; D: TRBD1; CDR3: CASSQAGGSGANVLTF; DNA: TGCGCCAGCAGCCAAGCAGGGGGCTCTGGGGCCAACGTCCTGACTTTC
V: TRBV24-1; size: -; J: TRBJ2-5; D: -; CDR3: CATSDRRGTEEETQYF; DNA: TGTGCCACCAGTGATCGGAGGGGGACAGAAGAAGAGACCCAGTACTTC
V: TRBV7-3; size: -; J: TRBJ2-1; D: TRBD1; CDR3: CASSQDRDNEQFF; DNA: TGTGCCAGCAGTCAAGACAGGGACAATGAGCAGTTCTTC
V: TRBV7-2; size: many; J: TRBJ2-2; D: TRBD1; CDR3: CASSFRTGVTGELFF; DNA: TGTGCCAGCAGCTTCCGGACAGGCGTCACCGGGGAGCTGTTTTTT
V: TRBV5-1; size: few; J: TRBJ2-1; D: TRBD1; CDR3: CASSRGPVSHEQFF; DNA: TGCGCCAGCAGCAGGGGGCCTGTTAGCCATGAGCAGTTCTTC
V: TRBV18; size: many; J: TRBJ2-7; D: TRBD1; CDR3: CASSPTGTYEQYF; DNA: TGTGCCAGCTCACCGACAGGGACCTACGAGCAGTACTTC
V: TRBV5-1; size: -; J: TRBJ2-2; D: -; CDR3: CASKGDAGELFF; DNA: TGCGCCAGCAAGGGGGACGCCGGGGAGCTGTTTTTT
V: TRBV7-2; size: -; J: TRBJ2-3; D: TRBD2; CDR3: CASSFSVWLAGENTDTQYF; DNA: TGTGCCAGCAGCTTCTCAGTATGGCTAGCGGGGGAGAACACAGATACGCAGTATTTT
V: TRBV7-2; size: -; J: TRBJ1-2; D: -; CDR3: CASSRDIYGYTF; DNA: TGTGCCAGCAGCCGGGACATCTATGGCTACACCTTC
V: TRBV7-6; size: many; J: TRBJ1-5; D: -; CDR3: CASSLEDGRGPQHF; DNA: TGTGCCAGCAGCTTAGAGGACGGGCGTGGGCCCCAGCATTTT